Listed below are T cell receptor beta chains from one sample, sequenced in a study of T cell repertoires in cytomegalovirus infection. TCRdb processed the reads anew with MiXCR; each CDR3 protein has one entry. In the table there are 600,000 to 700,000 distinct CDR3 sequences, around a third of which are singletons. The antigens for these receptors are not known. This specimen was cultured PBMCs, taken from culture after CMV antigen stimulation. The source is a human donor in good health (CMV status not recorded). Some clones in this sample may be carry-over from other donors' samples. CDR3s include the opening cysteine and the closing phenylalanine or tryptophan. Fields, in order: CDR3 DNA, CDR3 protein, V gene, J gene, D gene, clone size. D genes are given only for firm matches. Rows give clone size only sometimes, using once, few, many, or a class for an expanded clone.

TGTGCCAGCAGCCCCCAACAGCCGGGACTGGACCTTTACAATGAGCAGTTCTTC,CASSPQQPGLDLYNEQFF,TRBV7-9,TRBJ2-1,NA,few
TGCGCCAGCAGCCGAGAGACTAGCGGGGGCTACAATGAGCAGTTCTTC,CASSRETSGGYNEQFF,TRBV4-1,TRBJ2-1,TRBD2,once
TGTGCCAGCTCACCAGGACCAGGGGTGCCCTACGAGCAGTACTTC,CASSPGPGVPYEQYF,TRBV18,TRBJ2-7,NA,NA
TGTGCCAGCACCCTAGCGGGGGGGCCTGAGCAGTTCTTC,CASTLAGGPEQFF,TRBV7-2,TRBJ2-1,TRBD2,many
TGTGCCAGCAGCTTAAAAGCGGGGGCACTCTACAATGAGCAGTTCTTC,CASSLKAGALYNEQFF,TRBV7-6,TRBJ2-1,TRBD2,few
TGTGCCTGGAGTTTGGGACCATACACCGGGGAGCTGTTTTTT,CAWSLGPYTGELFF,TRBV30,TRBJ2-2,NA,few
TGCAGTGCTAGAGCGCAGAGGCGTCCGAGCTACACCTTC,CSARAQRRPSYTF,TRBV20-1,TRBJ1-2,NA,once
TGTGCCAGCAGCTTCTGGACTGGGGGCCGCGAGCAGTTCTTC,CASSFWTGGREQFF,TRBV7-2,TRBJ2-1,NA,many
TGTGCCAGCAGCTTACCCCGTATCAGAAACAATGAGCAGTTCTTC,CASSLPRIRNNEQFF,TRBV7-2,TRBJ2-1,NA,NA
TGTGCCAGCAGTTCTAATTATGGACAGGACCCCTATGGCTACACCTTC,CASSSNYGQDPYGYTF,TRBV12-3/TRBV12-4,TRBJ1-2,TRBD1,few
TGTGCCAGCAGTTTCAAACAGGGAGTGAAGGAGACCCAGTACTTC,CASSFKQGVKETQYF,TRBV12-3/TRBV12-4,TRBJ2-5,NA,NA
TGTGCCAGCAGTAGCCGAGCGGGGGGGCGATGGGAGCAGTACTTC,CASSSRAGGRWEQYF,TRBV28,TRBJ2-7,TRBD2,NA
TGTGCCAGCAGGGGATATCGAAACACTGAAGCTTTCTTT,CASRGYRNTEAFF,TRBV28,TRBJ1-1,NA,few
TGTGCCAGCAGCTCCGGACTAGCGGGAGTGGGCACAGATACGCAGTATTTT,CASSSGLAGVGTDTQYF,TRBV11-2,TRBJ2-3,TRBD2,many
TGTGCCAGCAGCCTCCTGGGGTCAGAGACCCAGTACTTC,CASSLLGSETQYF,TRBV7-2,TRBJ2-5,NA,NA
TGTGCCAGCAGTGAGATTCGGCAGGCCGACACCGGGGAGCTGTTTTTT,CASSEIRQADTGELFF,TRBV2,TRBJ2-2,NA,NA